The present TCR beta chain was sequenced within a study of blood T cell repertoires in COVID-19. Study information: COVID-19 samples from acute and convalescent phases originated in the United States, Italy and Spain. The analysed material was cDNA or gDNA that came from T cells, B-cell-depleted T cells, or PBMCs.

Source study methods: Estimates of nucleated cell counts were drawn from the amplification of reference gene primers. The repertoire was sequenced with immunoSEQ multiplex PCR; TCRdb's copy has only in-frame clones and lacks some. V and J calls and clone size follow that table, whereas D and trimming were derived from the DNA. The table has some 80,000 clones, around 80% seen once. The specimen sequenced was peripheral blood. This sequence originates from an elderly man with acute or convalescent COVID-19.

CDR3 protein: CASSWRTNRETQYF. CDR3 in DNA: TGTGCCAGCAGCTGGAGGACCAATAGGGAGACCCAGTACTTC. V usage is TRBV11-2 and J usage is TRBJ2-5; tentatively, D is TRBD2 (5 bases). Per the germline V gene, CDR1 is SGHAT and CDR2 is FQNNGV. The length of the CDR3 is 14 residues. The V end lost 4 bases, the J end lost 5 bases, and 14 bases lay between the germline ends. Variable domain in full (rest from reference TRBV11-2 and TRBJ2-5): EAGVAQSPRYKIIEKRQSVAFWCNPISGHATLYWYQQILGQGPKLLIQFQNNGVVDDSQLPKDRFSAERLKGVDSTLKIQPAKLEDSAVYLCASSWRTNRETQYFGPGTRLLVL.